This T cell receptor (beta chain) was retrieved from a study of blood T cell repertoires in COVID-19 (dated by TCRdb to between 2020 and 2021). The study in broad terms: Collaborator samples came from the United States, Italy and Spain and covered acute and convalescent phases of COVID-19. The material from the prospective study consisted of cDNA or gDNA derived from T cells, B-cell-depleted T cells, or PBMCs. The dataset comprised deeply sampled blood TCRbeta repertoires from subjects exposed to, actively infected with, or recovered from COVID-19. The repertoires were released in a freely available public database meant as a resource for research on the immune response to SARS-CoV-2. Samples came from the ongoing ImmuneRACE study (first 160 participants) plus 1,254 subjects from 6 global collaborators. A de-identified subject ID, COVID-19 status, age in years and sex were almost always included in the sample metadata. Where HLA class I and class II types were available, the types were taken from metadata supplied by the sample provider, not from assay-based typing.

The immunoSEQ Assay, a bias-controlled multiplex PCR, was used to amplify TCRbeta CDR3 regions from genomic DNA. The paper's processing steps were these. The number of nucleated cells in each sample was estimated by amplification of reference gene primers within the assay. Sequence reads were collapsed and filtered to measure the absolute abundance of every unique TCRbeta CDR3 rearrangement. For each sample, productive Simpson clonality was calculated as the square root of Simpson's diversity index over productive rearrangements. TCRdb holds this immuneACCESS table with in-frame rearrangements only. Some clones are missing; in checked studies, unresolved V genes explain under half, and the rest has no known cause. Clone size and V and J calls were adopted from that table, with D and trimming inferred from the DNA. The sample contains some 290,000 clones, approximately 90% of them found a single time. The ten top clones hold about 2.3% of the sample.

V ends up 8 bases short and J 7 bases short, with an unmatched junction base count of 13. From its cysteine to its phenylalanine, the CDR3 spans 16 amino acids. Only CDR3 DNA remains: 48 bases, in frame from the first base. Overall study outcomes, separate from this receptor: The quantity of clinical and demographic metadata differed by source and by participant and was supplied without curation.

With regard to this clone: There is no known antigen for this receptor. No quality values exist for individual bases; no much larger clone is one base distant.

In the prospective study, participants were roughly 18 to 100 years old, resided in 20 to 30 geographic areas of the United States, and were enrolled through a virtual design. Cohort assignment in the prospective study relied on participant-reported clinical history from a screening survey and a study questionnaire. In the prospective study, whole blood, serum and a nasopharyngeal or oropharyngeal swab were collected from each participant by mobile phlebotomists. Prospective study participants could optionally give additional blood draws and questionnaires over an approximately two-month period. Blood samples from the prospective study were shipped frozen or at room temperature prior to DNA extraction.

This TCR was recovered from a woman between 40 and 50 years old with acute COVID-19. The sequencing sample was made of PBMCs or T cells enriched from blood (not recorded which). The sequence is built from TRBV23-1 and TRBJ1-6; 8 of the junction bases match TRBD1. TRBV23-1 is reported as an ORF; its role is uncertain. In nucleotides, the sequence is TGCGCCAGCTTCCCCCTTCTGGGACAGGAGAATTCACCCCTCCACTTT. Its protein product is CASFPLLGQENSPLHF.